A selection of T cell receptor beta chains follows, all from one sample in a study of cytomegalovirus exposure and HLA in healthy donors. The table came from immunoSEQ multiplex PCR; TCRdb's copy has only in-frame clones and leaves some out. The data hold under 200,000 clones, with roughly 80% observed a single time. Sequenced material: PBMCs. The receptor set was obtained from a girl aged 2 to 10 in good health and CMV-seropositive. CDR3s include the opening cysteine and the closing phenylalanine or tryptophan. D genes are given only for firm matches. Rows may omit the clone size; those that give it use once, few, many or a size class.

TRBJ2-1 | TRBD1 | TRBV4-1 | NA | CASSHLPGQGTASSYNEQFF | TGCGCCAGCAGCCATCTTCCGGGACAGGGAACGGCTAGCTCCTACAATGAGCAGTTCTTC
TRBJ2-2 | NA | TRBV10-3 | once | CAISEFEGAGELFF | TGTGCCATCAGTGAGTTCGAGGGAGCCGGGGAGCTGTTTTTT
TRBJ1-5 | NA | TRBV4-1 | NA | CASSQDSPASANSGPQHF | TGCGCCAGCAGCCAAGATAGCCCGGCGTCAGCCAACTCTGGGCCCCAGCATTTT
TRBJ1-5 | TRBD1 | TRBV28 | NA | CASRNRGSQPQHF | TGTGCCAGCAGAAACAGGGGAAGCCAGCCCCAGCATTTT
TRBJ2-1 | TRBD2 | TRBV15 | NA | CATSTPGTSGKYNEQFF | TGTGCCACCAGCACTCCCGGGACTAGCGGGAAGTACAATGAGCAGTTCTTC
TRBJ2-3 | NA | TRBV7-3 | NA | CASSPRGIGDTQYF | TGTGCCAGCAGCCCTAGGGGGATCGGGGATACGCAGTATTTT
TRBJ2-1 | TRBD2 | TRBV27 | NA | CASSDKGTSGTNEQFF | TGTGCCAGCAGTGATAAAGGGACTAGCGGGACCAATGAGCAGTTCTTC
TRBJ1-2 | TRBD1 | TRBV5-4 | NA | CASSSQGAYGYTF | TGTGCCAGCAGCTCACAGGGGGCGTATGGCTACACCTTC
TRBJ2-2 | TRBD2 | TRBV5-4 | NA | CASSSGLAVPSGELFF | TGTGCCAGCAGCTCAGGACTAGCCGTTCCGTCCGGGGAGCTGTTTTTT
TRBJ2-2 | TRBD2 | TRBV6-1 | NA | CASRGLAGATGELFF | TGTGCCAGCAGAGGACTAGCGGGAGCCACCGGGGAGCTGTTTTTT
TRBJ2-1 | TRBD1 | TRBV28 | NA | CASSLTGQGFGNEQFF | TGTGCCAGCAGTTTGACGGGACAGGGGTTTGGCAATGAGCAGTTCTTC
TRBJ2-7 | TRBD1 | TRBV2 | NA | CASSEAGTGRYEQYF | TGTGCCAGCAGTGAGGCCGGGACAGGGCGTTACGAGCAGTACTTC
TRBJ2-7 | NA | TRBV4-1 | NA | CASAAFLPSYEQYF | TGCGCCAGCGCCGCTTTTCTACCCTCCTACGAGCAGTACTTC
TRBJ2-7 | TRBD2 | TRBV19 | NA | CASSSTLAGAREQYF | TGTGCCAGTAGTAGTACACTAGCGGGAGCGCGCGAGCAGTACTTC
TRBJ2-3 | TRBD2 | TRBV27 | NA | CASSPPPSLAPGRDTDTQYF | TGTGCCAGCAGTCCCCCCCCTTCACTAGCGCCGGGGAGAGACACAGATACGCAGTATTTT
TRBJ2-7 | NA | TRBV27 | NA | CASSSGPGVSYEQYF | TGTGCCAGCAGTTCGGGACCGGGAGTTTCCTACGAGCAGTACTTC
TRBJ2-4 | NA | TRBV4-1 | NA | CASSQEHPSTLAKNIQYF | TGCGCCAGCAGCCAAGAACACCCCTCCACCTTAGCCAAAAACATTCAGTACTTC
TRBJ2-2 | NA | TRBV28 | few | CASSLYGENTGELFF | TGTGCCAGCAGTTTATACGGGGAGAACACCGGGGAGCTGTTTTTT
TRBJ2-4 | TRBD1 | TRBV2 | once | CASSLWTGWKNIQYF | TGTGCCAGCAGTCTTTGGACAGGGTGGAAAAACATTCAGTACTTC
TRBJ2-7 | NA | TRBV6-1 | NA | CASRPFGQAAYEQYF | TGTGCCAGCAGACCTTTTGGGCAGGCCGCCTACGAGCAGTACTTC
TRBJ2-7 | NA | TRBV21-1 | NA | CASSISEGGQGRSYEQYF | TGTGCCAGCAGCATTAGTGAAGGCGGACAGGGAAGGTCCTACGAGCAGTACTTC
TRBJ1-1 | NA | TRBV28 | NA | CASSLRPLNTEAFF | TGTGCCAGCAGTCTCCGTCCCCTGAACACTGAAGCTTTCTTT
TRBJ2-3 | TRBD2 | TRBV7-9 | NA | CASSASGRDTQYF | TGTGCCAGCTCGGCTAGCGGGAGGGATACGCAGTATTTT
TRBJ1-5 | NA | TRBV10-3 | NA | CAISESNQGSNQPQHF | TGTGCCATCAGTGAGTCGAATCAGGGTAGCAATCAGCCCCAGCATTTT
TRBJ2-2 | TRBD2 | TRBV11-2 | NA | CASSALAGGTGELFF | TGTGCCAGCAGCGCACTAGCGGGGGGCACCGGGGAGCTGTTTTTT
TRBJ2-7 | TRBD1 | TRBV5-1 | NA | CASKTGLGEQYF | TGCGCCAGCAAGACAGGGCTCGGGGAGCAGTACTTC
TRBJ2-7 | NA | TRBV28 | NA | CASSLGLALTVPYEQYF | TGTGCCAGCAGTTTGGGTCTAGCGTTGACTGTACCCTACGAGCAGTACTTC
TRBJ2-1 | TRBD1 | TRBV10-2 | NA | CASSGQGAGNEQFF | TGCGCCAGCAGTGGGCAGGGGGCAGGGAATGAGCAGTTCTTC
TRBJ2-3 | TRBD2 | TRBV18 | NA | CASSPIYGFTSGTSFLDTQYF | TGTGCCAGCTCACCAATCTATGGGTTTACGTCCGGGACTAGCTTTCTAGATACGCAGTATTTT
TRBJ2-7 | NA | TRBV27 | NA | CASSLSNIGAYEQYF | TGTGCCAGCAGTTTATCGAACATAGGGGCCTACGAGCAGTACTTC
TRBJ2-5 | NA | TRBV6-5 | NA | CASSREGSETQYF | TGTGCCAGCAGCCGGGAAGGGTCAGAGACCCAGTACTTC
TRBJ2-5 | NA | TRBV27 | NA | CASSLASPGTQYF | TGTGCCAGCAGTTTAGCTAGTCCGGGGACCCAGTACTTC
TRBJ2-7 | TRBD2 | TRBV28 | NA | CASKESGRIAYEQYF | TGTGCCAGCAAAGAATCCGGGAGGATCGCCTACGAGCAGTACTTC
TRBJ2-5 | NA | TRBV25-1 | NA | CASSVAGLQETQYF | TGTGCCAGCAGTGTGGCGGGGCTGCAAGAGACCCAGTACTTC
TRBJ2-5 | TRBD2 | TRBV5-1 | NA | CASSLRLAGEVRETQYF | TGCGCCAGCAGCTTAAGACTAGCGGGAGAGGTTAGAGAGACCCAGTACTTC
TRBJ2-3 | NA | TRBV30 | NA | CAWKQQGRGDTQYF | TGTGCCTGGAAACAACAGGGCCGGGGAGATACGCAGTATTTT
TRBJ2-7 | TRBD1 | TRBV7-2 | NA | CASSSRQGDYEQYF | TGTGCCAGCAGCTCGCGACAGGGGGACTACGAGCAGTACTTC
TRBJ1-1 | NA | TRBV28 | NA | CASSFTENTEAFF | TGTGCCAGCAGTTTCACAGAGAACACTGAAGCTTTCTTT